This T cell receptor beta chain was captured by sequencing in a study of technical replicates of blood from several donors. Germline V gives CDR1 MNHEY, CDR2 SMNVEV (reference sequence). V shed 6 bases and J shed 5 bases, with 11 bases lying between them. This CDR3 is 13 amino acids long. Sequencing used immunoSEQ multiplex PCR; TCRdb keeps in-frame clones, though not all of them. The top ten hold 0.3% to 0.45% of the sample, which has approximately 73,000 clones, approximately 91% seen once. V is TRBV27 and J is TRBJ2-1, with D perhaps matching TRBD1 (5 bases). The sample was T cells isolated from PBMCs. The receptor's source is a human donor in good health. CDR3 protein: CASSPPGNNEQFF. CDR3 sequence (DNA): TGTGCCAGCAGCCCCCCAGGGAACAATGAGCAGTTCTTC.